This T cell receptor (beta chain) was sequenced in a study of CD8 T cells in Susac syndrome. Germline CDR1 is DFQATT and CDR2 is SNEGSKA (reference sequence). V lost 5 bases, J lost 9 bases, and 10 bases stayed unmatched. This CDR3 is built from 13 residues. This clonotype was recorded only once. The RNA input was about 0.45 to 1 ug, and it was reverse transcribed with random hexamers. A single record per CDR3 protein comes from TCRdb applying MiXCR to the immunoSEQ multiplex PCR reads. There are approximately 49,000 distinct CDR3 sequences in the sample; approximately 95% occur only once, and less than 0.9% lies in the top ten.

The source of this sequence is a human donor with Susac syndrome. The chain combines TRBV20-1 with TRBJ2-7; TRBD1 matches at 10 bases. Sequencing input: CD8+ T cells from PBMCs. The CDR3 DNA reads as TGCAGTGCTTACGGGACAGGGGTATTAGGGCAGTACTTC. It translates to CSAYGTGVLGQYF.